This TCR beta chain appears in the sequencing data of a study of post-analysis software for immune sequencing data. Study-level findings and limits: When the samples were clustered directly with F measure, those that had been prepared in the same batch showed strong co-clustering. Among multiple sclerosis patients, normalized Chao1 diversity was significantly below that of controls.

TCR beta libraries were prepared from cDNA with unique molecular identifiers. With 1 to 10 million T cells as the source, some 510,000 cDNA molecules resulted. A single record per CDR3 protein comes from TCRdb applying MiXCR to the PCR reads. The profile shows hundreds of thousands of distinct CDR3 sequences, approximately 53% of them singletons. A word on this clonotype: No antigen is known for it.

The sequenced sample was blood. The sequence derives from a girl aged 10 to 17 with multiple sclerosis.

The CDR3 is CASRSAGGNTEAFF. The CDR3 DNA reads as TGTGCCAGCAGGTCGGCCGGTGGGAACACTGAAGCTTTCTTT. The chain recombines TRBV7-3 with TRBJ1-1; D remains ambiguous. V lost 6 bases to trimming and J lost 1 base, with 12 bases between them. Germline V gene sequence: CDR1 SGHTA, CDR2 FQGTGA. CDR3 length: 14 residues.